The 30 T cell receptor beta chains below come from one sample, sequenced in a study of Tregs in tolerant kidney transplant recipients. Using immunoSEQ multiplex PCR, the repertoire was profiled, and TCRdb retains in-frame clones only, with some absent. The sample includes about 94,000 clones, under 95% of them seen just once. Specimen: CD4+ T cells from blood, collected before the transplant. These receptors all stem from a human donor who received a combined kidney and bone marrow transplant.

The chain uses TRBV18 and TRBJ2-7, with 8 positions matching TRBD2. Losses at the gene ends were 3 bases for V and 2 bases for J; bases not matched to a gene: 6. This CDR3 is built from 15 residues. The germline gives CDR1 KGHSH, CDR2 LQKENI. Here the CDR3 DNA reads TGTGCCAGCTCACCCCGGGACGGGGGGGCCTACGAGCAGTACTTC. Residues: CASSPRDGGAYEQYF. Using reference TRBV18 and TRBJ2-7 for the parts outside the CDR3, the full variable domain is NAGVMQNPRHLVRRRGQEARLRCSPMKGHSHVYWYRQLPEEGLKFMVYLQKENIIDESGMPKERFSAEFPKEGPSILRIQQVVRGDSAAYFCASSPRDGGAYEQYFGPGTRLTVT.

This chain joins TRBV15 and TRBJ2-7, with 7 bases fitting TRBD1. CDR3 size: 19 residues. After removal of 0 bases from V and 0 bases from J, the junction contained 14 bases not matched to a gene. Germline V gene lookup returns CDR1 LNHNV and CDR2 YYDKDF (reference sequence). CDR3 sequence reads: CATSRDRFRLGTDSYEQYF. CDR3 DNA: TGTGCCACCAGCAGAGATCGATTTAGGTTAGGGACAGACTCCTACGAGCAGTACTTC.

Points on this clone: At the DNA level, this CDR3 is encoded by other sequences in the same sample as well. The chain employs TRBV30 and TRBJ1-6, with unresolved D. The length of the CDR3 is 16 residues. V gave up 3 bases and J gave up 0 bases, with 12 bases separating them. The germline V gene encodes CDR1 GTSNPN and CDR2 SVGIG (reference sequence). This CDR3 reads CAWSLARSSYNSPLHF. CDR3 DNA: TGTGCCTGGAGCCTAGCACGGAGCTCCTATAATTCACCCCTCCACTTT. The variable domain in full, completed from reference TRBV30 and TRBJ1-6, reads SQTIHQWPATLVQPVGSPLSLECTVEGTSNPNLYWYRQAAGRGLQLLFYSVGIGQISSEVPQNLSASRPQDRQFILSSKKLLLSDSGFYLCAWSLARSSYNSPLHFGNGTRLTVT.

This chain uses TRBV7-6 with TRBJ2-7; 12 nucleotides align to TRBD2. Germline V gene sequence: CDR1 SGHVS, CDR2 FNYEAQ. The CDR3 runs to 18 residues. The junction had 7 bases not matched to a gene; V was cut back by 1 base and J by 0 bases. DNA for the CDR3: TGTGCCAGCAGCTTAGTCCCCCTAGCGGGAGGGAGCTCCTACGAGCAGTACTTC. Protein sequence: CASSLVPLAGGSSYEQYF.

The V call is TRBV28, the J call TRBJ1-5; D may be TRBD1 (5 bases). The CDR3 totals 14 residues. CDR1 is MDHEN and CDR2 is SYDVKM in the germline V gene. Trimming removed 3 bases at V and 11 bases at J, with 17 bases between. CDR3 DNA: TGTGCCAGCAGTTTCCGAGGCGGAGGGGTAGCCCAGCATTTT. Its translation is CASSFRGGGVAQHF. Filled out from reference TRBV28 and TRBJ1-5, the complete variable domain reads DVKVTQSSRYLVKRTGEKVFLECVQDMDHENMFWYRQDPGLGLRLIYFSYDVKMKEKGDIPEGYSVSREKKERFSLILESASTNQTSMYLCASSFRGGGVAQHFGDGTRLSIL.

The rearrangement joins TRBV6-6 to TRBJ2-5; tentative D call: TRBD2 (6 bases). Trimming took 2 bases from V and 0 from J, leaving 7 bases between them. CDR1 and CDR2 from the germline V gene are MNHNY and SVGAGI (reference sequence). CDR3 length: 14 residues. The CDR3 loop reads CASSYGRNQETQYF. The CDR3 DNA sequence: TGTGCCAGCAGTTACGGGAGGAACCAAGAGACCCAGTACTTC.

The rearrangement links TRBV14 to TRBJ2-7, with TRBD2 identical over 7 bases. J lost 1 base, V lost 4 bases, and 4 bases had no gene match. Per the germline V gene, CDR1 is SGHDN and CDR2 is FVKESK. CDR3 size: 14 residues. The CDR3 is CASSPQGLSYEQYF. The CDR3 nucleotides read TGTGCCAGCAGCCCCCAGGGACTATCCTACGAGCAGTACTTC.

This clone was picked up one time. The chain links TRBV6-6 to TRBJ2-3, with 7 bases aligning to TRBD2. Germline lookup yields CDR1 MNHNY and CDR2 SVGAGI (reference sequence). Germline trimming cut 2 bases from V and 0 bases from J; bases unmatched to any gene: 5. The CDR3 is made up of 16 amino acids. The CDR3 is CASSYHGRLSTDTQYF. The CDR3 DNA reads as TGTGCCAGCAGTTACCACGGGAGGCTCAGCACAGATACGCAGTATTTT.

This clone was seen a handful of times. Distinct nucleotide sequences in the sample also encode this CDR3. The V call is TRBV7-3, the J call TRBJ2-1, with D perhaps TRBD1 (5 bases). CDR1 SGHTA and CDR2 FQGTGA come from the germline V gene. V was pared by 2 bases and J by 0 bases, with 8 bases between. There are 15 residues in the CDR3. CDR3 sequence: CASSLGASSYNEQFF. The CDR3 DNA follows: TGTGCCAGCAGCTTAGGGGCCTCCTCCTACAATGAGCAGTTCTTC.

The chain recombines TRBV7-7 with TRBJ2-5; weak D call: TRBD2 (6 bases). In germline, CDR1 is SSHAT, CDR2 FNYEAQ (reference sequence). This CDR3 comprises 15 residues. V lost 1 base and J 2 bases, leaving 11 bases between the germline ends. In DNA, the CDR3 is TGTGCCAGCAGCTTAGGGTACGCGGGGCAAGAGACCCAGTACTTC. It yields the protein CASSLGYAGQETQYF.

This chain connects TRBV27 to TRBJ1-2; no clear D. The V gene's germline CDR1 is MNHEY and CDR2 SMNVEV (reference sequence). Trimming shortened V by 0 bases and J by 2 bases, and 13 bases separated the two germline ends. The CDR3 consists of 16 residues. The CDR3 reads CASSLSVRSGNYGYTF. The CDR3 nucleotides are TGTGCCAGCAGTTTATCGGTTCGATCGGGGAACTATGGCTACACCTTC.

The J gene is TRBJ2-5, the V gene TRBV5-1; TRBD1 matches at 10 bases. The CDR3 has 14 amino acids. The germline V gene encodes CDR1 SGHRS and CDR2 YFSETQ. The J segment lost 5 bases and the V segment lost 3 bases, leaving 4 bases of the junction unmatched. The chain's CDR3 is CASSWGQGRETQYF. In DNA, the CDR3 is TGCGCCAGCAGCTGGGGACAGGGGCGCGAGACCCAGTACTTC. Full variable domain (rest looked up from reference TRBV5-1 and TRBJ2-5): KAGVTQTPRYLIKTRGQQVTLSCSPISGHRSVSWYQQTPGQGLQFLFEYFSETQRNKGNFPGRFSGRQFSNSRSEMNVSTLELGDSALYLCASSWGQGRETQYFGPGTRLLVL.

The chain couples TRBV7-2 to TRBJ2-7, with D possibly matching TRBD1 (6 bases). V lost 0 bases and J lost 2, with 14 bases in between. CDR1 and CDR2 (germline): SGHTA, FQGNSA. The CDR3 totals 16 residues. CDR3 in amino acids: CASSLAQGTQTYEQYF. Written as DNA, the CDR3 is TGTGCCAGCAGCTTAGCGCAGGGGACACAAACCTACGAGCAGTACTTC.

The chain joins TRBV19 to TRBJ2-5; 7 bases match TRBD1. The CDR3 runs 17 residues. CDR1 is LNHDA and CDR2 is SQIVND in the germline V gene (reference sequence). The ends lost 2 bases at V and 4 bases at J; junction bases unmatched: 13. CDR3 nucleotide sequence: TGTGCCAGTAGTATAAAGAGGGACAGCCGGTTTGGAGAGACCCAGTACTTC. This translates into CASSIKRDSRFGETQYF.

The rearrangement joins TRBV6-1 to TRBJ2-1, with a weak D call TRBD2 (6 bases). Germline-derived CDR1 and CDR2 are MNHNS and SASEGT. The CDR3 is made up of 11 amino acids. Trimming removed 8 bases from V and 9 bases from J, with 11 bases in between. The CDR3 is CASLRGSEQFF. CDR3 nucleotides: TGTGCCAGCCTCCGGGGGAGTGAGCAGTTCTTC.

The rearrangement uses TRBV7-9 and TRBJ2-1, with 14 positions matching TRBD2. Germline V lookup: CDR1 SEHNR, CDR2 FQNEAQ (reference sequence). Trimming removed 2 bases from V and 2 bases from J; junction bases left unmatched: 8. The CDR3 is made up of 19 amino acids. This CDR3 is CASSLKGTSGSRAYNEQFF. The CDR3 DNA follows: TGTGCCAGCAGCTTAAAGGGGACTAGCGGGAGTAGGGCCTACAATGAGCAGTTCTTC.

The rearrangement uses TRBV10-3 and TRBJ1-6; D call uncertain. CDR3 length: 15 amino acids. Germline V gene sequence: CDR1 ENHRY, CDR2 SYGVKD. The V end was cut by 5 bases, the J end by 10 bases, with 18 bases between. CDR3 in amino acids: CAISPDLGRNSPLHF. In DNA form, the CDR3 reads TGTGCCATCAGTCCGGACTTAGGACGGAACTCACCCCTCCACTTT.

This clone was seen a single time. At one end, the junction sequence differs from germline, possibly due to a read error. The CDR3 loop reads CANSRGSILAGEETQYF. CDR3 DNA sequence: TGTGCCAACAGCCGAGGTTCGATACTAGCGGGAGAAGAGACCCAGTACTTC. The chain has TRBV4-2 and TRBJ2-5, with 11 bases identical to TRBD2. Germline assignment: CDR1 LGHNA and CDR2 YNFKEQ. CDR3 length: 17 residues.

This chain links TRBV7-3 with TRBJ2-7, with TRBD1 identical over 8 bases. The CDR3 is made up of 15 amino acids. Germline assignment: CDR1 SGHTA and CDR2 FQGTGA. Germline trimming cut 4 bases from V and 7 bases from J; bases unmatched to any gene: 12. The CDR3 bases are TGTGCCAGCAGCTCCGAGCAGGGGGCGCAGTTTGAGCAGTACTTC. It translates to CASSSEQGAQFEQYF.

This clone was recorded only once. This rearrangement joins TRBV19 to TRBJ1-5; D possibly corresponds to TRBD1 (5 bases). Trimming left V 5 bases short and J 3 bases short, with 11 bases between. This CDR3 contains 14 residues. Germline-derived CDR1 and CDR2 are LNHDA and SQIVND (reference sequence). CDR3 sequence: CASSLRQSNQPQHF. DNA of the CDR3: TGTGCCAGTAGTCTCCGACAGTCCAATCAGCCCCAGCATTTT.

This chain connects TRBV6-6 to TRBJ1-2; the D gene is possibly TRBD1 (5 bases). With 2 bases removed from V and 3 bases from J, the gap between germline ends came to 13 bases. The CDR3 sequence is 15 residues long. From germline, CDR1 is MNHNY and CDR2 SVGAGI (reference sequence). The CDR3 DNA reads TGTGCCAGCAGTTACCGCCGACAGTATGACTATGGCTACACCTTC. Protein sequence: CASSYRRQYDYGYTF.

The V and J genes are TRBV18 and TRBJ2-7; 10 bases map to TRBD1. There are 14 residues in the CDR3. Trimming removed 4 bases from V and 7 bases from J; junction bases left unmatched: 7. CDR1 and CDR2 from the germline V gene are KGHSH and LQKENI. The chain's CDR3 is CASSLGTGASEQYF. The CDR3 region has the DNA TGTGCCAGCTCACTAGGGACAGGGGCATCGGAGCAGTACTTC.

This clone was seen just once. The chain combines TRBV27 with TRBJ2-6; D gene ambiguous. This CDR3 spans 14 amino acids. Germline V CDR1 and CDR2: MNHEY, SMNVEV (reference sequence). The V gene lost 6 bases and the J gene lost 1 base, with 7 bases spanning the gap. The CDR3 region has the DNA TGTGCCAGCAGCCGGTATTCTGGGGCCAACGTCCTGACTTTC. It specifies CASSRYSGANVLTF.

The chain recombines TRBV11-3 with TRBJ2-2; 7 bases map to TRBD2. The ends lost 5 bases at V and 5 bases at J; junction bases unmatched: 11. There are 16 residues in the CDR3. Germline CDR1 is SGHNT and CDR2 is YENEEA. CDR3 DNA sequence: TGTGCCAGCAGCAACCCCCGGGGCGGGGGTACCGGGGAGCTGTTTTTT. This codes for CASSNPRGGGTGELFF. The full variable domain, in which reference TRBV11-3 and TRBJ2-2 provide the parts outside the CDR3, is EAGVVQSPRYKIIEKKQPVAFWCNPISGHNTLYWYLQNLGQGPELLIRYENEEAVDDSQLPKDRFSAERLKGVDSTLKIQPAELGDSAVYLCASSNPRGGGTGELFFGEGSRLTVL.

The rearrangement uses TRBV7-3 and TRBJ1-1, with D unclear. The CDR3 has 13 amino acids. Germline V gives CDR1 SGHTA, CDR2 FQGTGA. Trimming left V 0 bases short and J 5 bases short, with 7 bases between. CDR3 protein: CASSLTYTTEAFF. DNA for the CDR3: TGTGCCAGCAGCTTAACGTATACTACTGAAGCTTTCTTT.

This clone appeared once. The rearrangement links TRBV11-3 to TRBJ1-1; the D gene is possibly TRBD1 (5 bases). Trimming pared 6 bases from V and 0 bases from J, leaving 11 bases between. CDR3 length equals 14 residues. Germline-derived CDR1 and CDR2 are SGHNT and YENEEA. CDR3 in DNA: TGTGCCAGCAGTAAGGGGAGGCTGAACACTGAAGCTTTCTTT. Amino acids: CASSKGRLNTEAFF.

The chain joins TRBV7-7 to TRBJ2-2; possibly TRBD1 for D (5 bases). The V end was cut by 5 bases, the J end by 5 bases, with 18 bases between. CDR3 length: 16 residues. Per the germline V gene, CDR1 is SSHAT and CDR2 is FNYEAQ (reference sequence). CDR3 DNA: TGTGCCAGCAGCCCCAAGATGGCAGGGCGTACCGGGGAGCTGTTTTTT. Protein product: CASSPKMAGRTGELFF.

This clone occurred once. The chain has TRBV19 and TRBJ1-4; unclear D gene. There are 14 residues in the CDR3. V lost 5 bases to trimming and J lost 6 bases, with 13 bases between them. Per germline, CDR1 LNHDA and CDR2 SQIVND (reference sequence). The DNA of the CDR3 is TGTGCCAGTAGTCCTCGAAAGCGGGATGAAAAACTGTTTTTT. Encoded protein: CASSPRKRDEKLFF.

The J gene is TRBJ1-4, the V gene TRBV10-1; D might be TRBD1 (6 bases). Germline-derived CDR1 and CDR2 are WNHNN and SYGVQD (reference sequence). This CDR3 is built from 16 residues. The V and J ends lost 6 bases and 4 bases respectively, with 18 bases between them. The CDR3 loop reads CASSPGGGLFNEKLFF. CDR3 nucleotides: TGCGCCAGCAGCCCCGGGGGGGGGCTTTTTAATGAAAAACTGTTTTTT.

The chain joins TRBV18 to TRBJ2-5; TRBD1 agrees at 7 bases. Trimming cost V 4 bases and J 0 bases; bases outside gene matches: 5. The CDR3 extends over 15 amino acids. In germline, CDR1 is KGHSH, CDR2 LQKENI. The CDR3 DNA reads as TGTGCCAGCTCACTGGGACAGAATCACCAAGAGACCCAGTACTTC. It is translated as CASSLGQNHQETQYF. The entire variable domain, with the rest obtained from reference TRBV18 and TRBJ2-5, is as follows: NAGVMQNPRHLVRRRGQEARLRCSPMKGHSHVYWYRQLPEEGLKFMVYLQKENIIDESGMPKERFSAEFPKEGPSILRIQQVVRGDSAAYFCASSLGQNHQETQYFGPGTRLLVL.